Listed below are T cell receptor beta chains from one sample, sequenced in a study of blood T cell repertoires in COVID-19. Sequencing was performed with immunoSEQ multiplex PCR; in TCRdb, only in-frame clones are kept and a portion is missing. The repertoire has 120,000 to 150,000 clones, approximately 79% of them found once; the top ten carry about 3.6%. Material: peripheral blood. Receptor source: a man aged 60-69 years with acute or convalescent COVID-19. Each CDR3 is given with its conserved first and last residue. The D gene is left open where the match is weak. Clone size is not always given. Where it is, it says once, few, many or a class for expanded clones.

j_gene,v_gene,d_gene,abundance,CDR3aa,CDR3nt
TRBJ2-3,TRBV9,TRBD1,-,CASSTTGITDTQYF,TGTGCCAGCAGCACGACAGGGATCACAGATACGCAGTATTTT
TRBJ1-3,TRBV18,-,-,CASSPPGGARGNTIYF,TGTGCCAGCTCACCACCAGGAGGGGCCCGGGGAAACACCATATATTTT
TRBJ2-7,TRBV6-5,-,-,CASNNQGMPYEQYF,TGTGCCAGCAATAATCAGGGCATGCCCTACGAGCAGTACTTC
TRBJ2-5,TRBV4-1,TRBD1,few,CASSQPTGSETQYF,TGCGCCAGCAGCCAACCGACAGGGTCGGAGACCCAGTACTTC
TRBJ1-4,TRBV5-5,TRBD1,-,CASNIPGQSPEKLFF,TGTGCCAGCAACATCCCGGGACAGAGTCCTGAAAAACTGTTTTTT
TRBJ2-3,TRBV29-1,-,-,CSVESRDTDTQYF,TGCAGCGTTGAATCCAGGGACACAGATACGCAGTATTTT
TRBJ2-3,TRBV2,TRBD1,-,CASSEMKGQGGTDTQYF,TGTGCCAGCAGTGAAATGAAGGGACAGGGTGGGACAGATACGCAGTATTTT
TRBJ1-2,TRBV18,-,-,CASLLVVAANYGYTF,TGTGCCAGCCTACTCGTAGTAGCGGCCAACTATGGCTACACCTTC
TRBJ1-5,TRBV6-2/TRBV6-3,-,-,CASSYSVLGNQPQHF,TGTGCCAGCAGTTACTCGGTACTGGGCAATCAGCCCCAGCATTTT
TRBJ1-3,TRBV28,-,-,CAVPGRDSGNTIYF,TGTGCCGTCCCGGGGCGGGACTCTGGAAACACCATATATTTT
TRBJ1-5,TRBV5-1,-,-,CASSPTGGSNQPQHF,TGCGCCAGCAGTCCAACGGGAGGGAGCAATCAGCCCCAGCATTTT
TRBJ1-1,TRBV5-1,-,-,CASSLGQTRGTEAFF,TGCGCCAGCAGCTTGGGGCAGACTCGAGGAACTGAAGCTTTCTTT
TRBJ2-3,TRBV7-8,-,-,CASSSPGTSTDTQYF,TGTGCCAGCAGTTCCCCGGGGACTAGCACAGATACGCAGTATTTT
TRBJ2-2,TRBV28,TRBD1,-,CASSLRQGVAGELFF,TGTGCCAGCAGTCTACGACAGGGGGTGGCCGGGGAGCTGTTTTTT
TRBJ2-7,TRBV6-2/TRBV6-3,TRBD1,-,CASSFNHRGGDEQYF,TGTGCCAGCAGTTTCAACCACAGGGGTGGAGACGAGCAGTACTTC
TRBJ2-5,TRBV7-2,-,-,CASSFMRSLQETQYF,TGTGCCAGCAGCTTTATGCGGAGCCTACAAGAGACCCAGTACTTC
TRBJ2-7,TRBV11-1,TRBD2,-,CASSLLAGGPYEQYF,TGTGCCAGCAGCCTACTAGCGGGAGGACCCTACGAGCAGTACTTC
TRBJ1-1,TRBV18,-,-,CASSRGTEPNTEAFF,TGTGCCAGCTCACGGGGGACTGAACCGAACACTGAAGCTTTCTTT
TRBJ1-5,TRBV28,-,-,CASSLITGGRQPQHF,TGTGCCAGCAGTTTAATAACCGGCGGCCGACAGCCCCAGCATTTT
TRBJ2-7,TRBV5-5,TRBD1,once,CASSSLRGQGPDKQYF,TGTGCCAGCAGCTCCCTTCGGGGACAGGGCCCTGACAAGCAGTACTTC
TRBJ2-7,TRBV6-5,-,-,CASSYGRGAYEQYF,TGTGCCAGCAGTTACGGCAGGGGAGCCTACGAGCAGTACTTC
TRBJ2-1,TRBV28,TRBD2,-,CASSPRLAGRQFF,TGTGCCAGCAGCCCCAGACTAGCGGGTCGACAGTTCTTC
TRBJ2-2,TRBV9,-,-,CASSGSSTGNTGELFF,TGTGCCAGCAGCGGAAGTTCCACAGGGAACACCGGGGAGCTGTTTTTT
TRBJ2-4,TRBV7-9,TRBD2,-,CASSLPAGTSEKNIQYF,TGTGCCAGCAGCTTACCGGCCGGGACTAGCGAGAAAAACATTCAGTACTTC
TRBJ1-1,TRBV4-2,-,-,CASSQQGTQDEAFF,TGTGCCAGCAGCCAGCAGGGGACACAGGATGAAGCTTTCTTT
TRBJ2-3,TRBV27,-,-,CASSLTGSQLNTQYF,TGTGCCAGCAGTTTAACCGGGAGTCAACTTAATACGCAGTATTTT
TRBJ1-2,TRBV12-3/TRBV12-4,TRBD1,-,CASSLDRGGYTF,TGTGCCAGCAGCCTAGACAGGGGTGGCTACACCTTC
TRBJ1-2,TRBV3-1/TRBV3-2,TRBD1,few,CASSQKTGSEANYGYTF,TGTGCCAGCAGCCAAAAGACAGGGAGTGAGGCTAACTATGGCTACACCTTC
TRBJ1-6,TRBV5-1,TRBD1,-,CASSLEAGGDNSPLHF,TGCGCCAGCAGCTTGGAGGCAGGGGGAGATAATTCACCCCTCCACTTT
TRBJ1-1,TRBV10-1,-,-,CASDIEAFF,TGCGCCAGTGACATAGAAGCTTTCTTT
TRBJ2-7,TRBV4-3,-,-,CASSQDRYEQYF,TGCGCCAGCAGCCAAGACCGCTACGAGCAGTACTTC
TRBJ1-1,TRBV13,-,-,CASSLAGSEAEAFF,TGTGCCAGCAGCCTAGCAGGGTCGGAAGCTGAAGCTTTCTTT
TRBJ1-5,TRBV28,TRBD1,-,CASSQVSTGSQHF,TGTGCCAGCAGCCAGGTTTCGACAGGGTCCCAGCATTTT
TRBJ1-5,TRBV5-1,-,few,CASSLGSGNQPQHF,TGCGCCAGCAGCTTGGGGTCAGGGAATCAGCCCCAGCATTTT
TRBJ2-5,TRBV23-1,-,-,CASDPGGGSQETQYF,TGCGCCAGCGATCCCGGAGGTGGCAGCCAAGAGACCCAGTACTTC
TRBJ1-3,TRBV6-1,-,-,CASSEFGTIYF,TGTGCCAGCAGTGAATTCGGCACCATATATTTT
TRBJ2-7,TRBV19,-,-,CASSMTGIHEQYF,TGTGCCAGTAGTATGACCGGGATCCACGAGCAGTACTTC
TRBJ1-1,TRBV10-3,TRBD1,-,CAISPNRGLNTEAFF,TGTGCCATCAGTCCCAACAGGGGGCTTAACACTGAAGCTTTCTTT
TRBJ2-3,TRBV28,TRBD2,-,CAGAGTSGRLDTQYF,TGTGCCGGGGCCGGGACTAGTGGCCGACTGGATACGCAGTATTTT
TRBJ2-1,TRBV3-1/TRBV3-2,TRBD2,-,CASSPSGLGEQFF,TGTGCCAGCAGCCCTAGCGGGCTCGGTGAGCAGTTCTTC
TRBJ2-3,TRBV14,-,-,CASSQRRETIRTDTQYF,TGTGCCAGCAGCCAACGCCGGGAGACAATTAGGACAGATACGCAGTATTTT
TRBJ1-5,TRBV7-9,-,-,CASSLVGGLGNQPQHF,TGTGCCAGCAGCTTAGTTGGAGGGCTGGGCAATCAGCCCCAGCATTTT
TRBJ1-1,TRBV9,TRBD1,-,CASSPRSQGAFGNTEAFF,TGTGCCAGCAGCCCCCGGTCTCAGGGGGCGTTTGGGAACACTGAAGCTTTCTTT